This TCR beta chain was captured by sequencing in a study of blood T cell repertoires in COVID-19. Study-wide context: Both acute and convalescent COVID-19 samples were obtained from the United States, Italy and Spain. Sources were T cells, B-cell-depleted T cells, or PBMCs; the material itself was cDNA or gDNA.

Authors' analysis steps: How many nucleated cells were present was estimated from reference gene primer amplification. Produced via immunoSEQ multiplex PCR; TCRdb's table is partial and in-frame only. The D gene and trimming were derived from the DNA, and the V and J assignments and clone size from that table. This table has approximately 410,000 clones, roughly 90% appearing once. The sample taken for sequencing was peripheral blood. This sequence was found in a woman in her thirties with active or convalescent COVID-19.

CDR3 in DNA: TGTGCCAGCTCGCTCGCCGGCTCCTATAATTCACCCCTCCACTTT. Residues: CASSLAGSYNSPLHF. V is TRBV18 and J is TRBJ1-6; D is ambiguous. V gave up 6 bases and J gave up 0 bases, with 9 bases separating them. This CDR3 contains 15 residues. The germline CDR1 and CDR2 sequences are KGHSH and LQKENI.